A selection of T cell receptor beta chains follows, all from one sample in a study of T-cell memory formation after mild COVID-19. TCRdb fed the 5' RACE reads into MiXCR, producing one record per CDR3 protein. The sample comprises about 430,000 distinct CDR3 sequences, 24% of which are singletons, and 8.5% to 10% rests with the top ten. The sample was PBMCs or a T cell subset sorted from them (not recorded which). Receptor source: an adult woman who had mild COVID-19 (a few samples of this study predate the infection). Cell type and time point are not known. Both conserved end residues are part of each CDR3. A D gene is named only where the DNA matches it firmly. Part of the rows lack a size; the others show once, few, many or a class for expanded clones.

>TRBD2|TRBV11-2|many|14|TRBJ2-1
CASSLSGGYNEQFF
TGTGCCAGCAGCCTTAGCGGGGGCTACAATGAGCAGTTCTTC
>TRBD1|TRBV18|few|15|TRBJ1-5
CASSPPGQGSQPQHF
TGTGCCAGCTCACCACCAGGACAGGGAAGTCAGCCCCAGCATTTT
>TRBD2|TRBV11-3|few|17|TRBJ2-1
CASSPRVRTSIVNEQFF
TGTGCCAGCAGCCCTAGGGTTCGGACTAGTATCGTCAATGAGCAGTTCTTC
>TRBD2|TRBV20-1|few|16|TRBJ2-1
CSAREGTSGYEWEQFF
TGCAGTGCTAGAGAGGGGACTAGCGGGTACGAATGGGAGCAGTTCTTC
>NA|TRBV6-1|few|12|TRBJ1-2
CASSERGDGYTF
TGTGCCAGCAGTGAAAGAGGAGATGGCTACACCTTC
>TRBD2|TRBV3-1|NA|18|TRBJ2-6
CASSPTSGSTAGANVLTF
TGTGCCAGCAGCCCCACGAGCGGGAGTACTGCTGGGGCCAACGTCCTGACTTTC
>NA|TRBV7-6|many|12|TRBJ2-7
CASSSQGGEQYF
TGTGCCAGCAGCTCCCAGGGGGGCGAGCAGTACTTC
>TRBD2|TRBV28|NA|17|TRBJ2-5
CASSLLGPAGGQETQYF
TGTGCCAGCAGTTTATTGGGTCCAGCGGGAGGTCAAGAGACCCAGTACTTC
>TRBD1|TRBV7-2|NA|16|TRBJ2-1
CASSSPLGTGRNEQFF
TGTGCCAGCAGCTCCCCCCTCGGGACAGGGCGGAATGAGCAGTTCTTC
>TRBD2|TRBV25-1|few|14|TRBJ2-7
CASNPSGTSGEQYF
TGTGCCAGCAATCCATCCGGGACTAGCGGCGAGCAGTACTTC
>TRBD2|TRBV7-9|many|11|TRBJ2-5
CASLREGRQYF
TGTGCCAGCCTCCGGGAGGGGCGCCAGTACTTC
>NA|TRBV29-1|once|18|TRBJ1-2
CSVEDVGSWAGAFYGYTF
TGCAGCGTTGAAGATGTCGGGTCGTGGGCAGGCGCCTTCTATGGCTACACCTTC
>NA|TRBV3-1|NA|14|TRBJ2-6
CASSQDSGANVLTF
TGTGCCAGCAGCCAAGACTCTGGGGCCAACGTCCTGACTTTC
>NA|TRBV2|NA|14|TRBJ2-7
CAMQSQRASYEQYF
TGTGCCATGCAGTCCCAGCGGGCCTCCTACGAGCAGTACTTC
>TRBD1|TRBV6-1|NA|14|TRBJ2-7
CASEPGQGAYEQYF
TGTGCCAGCGAACCGGGACAGGGGGCATACGAGCAGTACTTC
>TRBD1|TRBV10-3|NA|16|TRBJ1-1
CAIKGQGRGLDTEAFF
TGTGCCATCAAGGGACAGGGAAGGGGTTTGGACACTGAAGCTTTCTTT
>NA|TRBV20-1|NA|16|TRBJ1-2
CSARAPGTRLYDGYTF
TGCAGTGCTAGAGCCCCTGGGACAAGGTTATACGATGGCTACACCTTC
>NA|TRBV7-8|many|15|TRBJ1-5
CASSLTLDSNQPQHF
TGTGCCAGCAGCTTAACTTTAGACAGCAATCAGCCCCAGCATTTT
>TRBD2|TRBV24-1|NA|15|TRBJ2-3
CATSDLGLESDTQYF
TGTGCCACCAGTGACCTTGGACTAGAGTCAGATACGCAGTATTTT
>NA|TRBV5-6|few|19|TRBJ1-5
CASSSAGVQGGGFNQPQHF
TGTGCCAGCAGCTCGGCTGGGGTACAAGGGGGAGGCTTCAATCAGCCCCAGCATTTT
>NA|TRBV3-1|NA|14|TRBJ2-7
CASSAGGARTEQYF
TGTGCCAGCAGCGCAGGGGGGGCTCGCACCGAGCAGTACTTC
>TRBD2|TRBV18|NA|14|TRBJ2-7
CASSPPGLFYEQYF
TGTGCCAGCTCACCACCGGGACTATTTTACGAGCAGTACTTC
>NA|TRBV10-3|NA|14|TRBJ1-4
CAISEGDRSEKLFF
TGTGCCATCAGTGAGGGGGATAGGAGTGAAAAACTGTTTTTT
>TRBD1|TRBV6-2/TRBV6-3|NA|15|TRBJ1-5
CASSLTGGGNQPQHF
TGTGCCAGCAGTTTGACAGGGGGCGGCAATCAGCCCCAGCATTTT
>NA|TRBV2|NA|12|TRBJ2-1
CASLDNFNEQFF
TGTGCCAGCCTGGACAACTTCAATGAGCAGTTCTTC
>NA|TRBV11-2|NA|13|TRBJ1-4
CASSGEVGEKLFF
TGTGCCAGCAGCGGAGAGGTCGGGGAAAAACTGTTTTTT
>NA|TRBV9|NA|13|TRBJ1-1
CASSATANTEAFF
TGTGCCAGCAGCGCTACAGCGAACACTGAAGCTTTCTTT
>TRBD1|TRBV12-3/TRBV12-4|few|15|TRBJ2-7
CASSRPGQGVREQYF
TGTGCCAGCAGTCGACCGGGACAGGGAGTCCGCGAGCAGTACTTC
>TRBD2|TRBV6-2/TRBV6-3|NA|14|TRBJ2-5
CASRERGGQETQYF
TGTGCCAGCAGAGAGCGGGGGGGCCAAGAGACCCAGTACTTC